This T cell receptor beta chain was sequenced for a study of shared clonotypes between healthy human individuals. In its sample, this clone was seen a few times. Positive CCR7 selection of CD45RO-negative cells yielded the naive CD8 cells, and terminally differentiated effector memory CD45RA+ cells were excluded. CDR1 is SGHVS and CDR2 is FQNEAQ in the germline V gene. The CDR3 is 14 residues long. The V end was cut by 5 bases, the J end by 1 base, with 12 bases between. The repertoire was sequenced with immunoSEQ multiplex PCR; TCRdb's copy has only in-frame clones and lacks some. In the table there are about 2,200,000 clones, just over 90% of which are singletons.

The TCR comes from a man between 18 and 29 years old in good health. Some clones in this sample may be carry-over from other donors' samples. Sample: naive CD8+ T cells from PBMCs. The V call is TRBV7-8, the J call TRBJ2-7; D call uncertain. The CDR3 coding sequence is TGTGCCAGCAGCCTCCTGGGCAAATCCTACGAGCAGTACTTC. This gives the protein CASSLLGKSYEQYF. Filled out from reference TRBV7-8 and TRBJ2-7, the complete variable domain reads GAGVSQSPRYKVAKRGQDVALRCDPISGHVSLFWYQQALGQGPEFLTYFQNEAQLDKSGLPSDRFFAERPEGSVSTLKIQRTQQEDSAVYLCASSLLGKSYEQYFGPGTRLTVT.